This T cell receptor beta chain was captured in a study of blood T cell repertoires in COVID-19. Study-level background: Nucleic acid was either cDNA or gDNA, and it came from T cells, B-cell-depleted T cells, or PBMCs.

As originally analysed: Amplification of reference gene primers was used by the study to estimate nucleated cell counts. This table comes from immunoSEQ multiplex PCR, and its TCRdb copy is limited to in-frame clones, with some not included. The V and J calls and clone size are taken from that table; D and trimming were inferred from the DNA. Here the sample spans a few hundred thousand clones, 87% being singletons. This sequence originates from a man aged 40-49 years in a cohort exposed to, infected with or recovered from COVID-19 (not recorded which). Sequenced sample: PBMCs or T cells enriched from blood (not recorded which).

The CDR3 region has the DNA TGTGCCAGCAGTCTTACTAGCGGGGGAGGCAATGAGCAGTTCTTC. This gives the protein CASSLTSGGGNEQFF. J is TRBJ2-1 and V is TRBV5-4; the match to TRBD2 covers 11 bases. In germline, CDR1 is SGHNT, CDR2 YYREEE (reference sequence). With V trimmed by 5 bases and J by 6 bases, 7 bases remained unmatched. CDR3 length: 15 residues.